What follows describes a single TCR beta chain. The RNA, about 0.45 to 1 ug, was put through reverse transcription using random hexamers. TCRdb reprocessed the immunoSEQ multiplex PCR reads via MiXCR and lists one record per CDR3 protein. The table has around 200,000 distinct CDR3 sequences, nearly 97% seen once. Germline CDR1 reads SQVTM; CDR2 reads ANQGSEA. The CDR3 spans 11 residues. V lost 7 bases, J lost 8 bases, and 14 bases lay in between. These data originate in a study of CD8 T cells in Susac syndrome. V gene TRBV29-1 combines with J gene TRBJ1-2; the D gene is possibly TRBD1 (5 bases). The sequence derives from a human donor with multiple sclerosis. Sequencing used CD4+ T cells from PBMCs. The CDR3 sequence: CSGEGTRGYTF. The CDR3 DNA follows: TGCAGCGGGGAGGGGACTCGCGGCTACACCTTC.